Listed below are T cell receptor beta chains from one sample, sequenced in a study of T cell repertoires in cytomegalovirus infection. These TCRs are of unknown antigen specificity. TCRdb ran MiXCR on the reads and lists one entry per CDR3 protein. Among hundreds of thousands of distinct CDR3 sequences listed, 25% to 30% were seen once. The specimen comprised cultured PBMCs, sampled from culture after CMV antigen stimulation. The receptors stem from a human donor in good health (CMV status not recorded). Some clones in this sample may be carry-over from other donors' samples. CDR3s include the opening cysteine and the closing phenylalanine or tryptophan. D genes are given only for firm matches. Clone size is shown for a subset of rows, as once, few, many or a class of expanded clone.

clone size,V gene,J gene,D gene,CDR3 protein,CDR3 DNA
few,TRBV20-1,TRBJ1-6,TRBD1,CSARERAGGNSPLHF,TGCAGTGCTAGAGAAAGGGCAGGGGGTAATTCACCCCTCCACTTT
many,TRBV29-1,TRBJ1-1,TRBD1,CSVSGTGVSFTEAFF,TGCAGCGTTTCTGGGACAGGGGTTTCATTCACTGAAGCTTTCTTT
few,TRBV2,TRBJ2-5,TRBD1,CASSQGIQETQYF,TGTGCCAGTTCACAGGGGATCCAAGAGACCCAGTACTTC
-,TRBV12-3/TRBV12-4,TRBJ1-4,-,CASTTSIGEKLFF,TGTGCCAGCACTACTTCTATAGGTGAAAAACTGTTTTTT
once,TRBV6-1,TRBJ2-3,-,CASSVPAGPQYF,TGTGCCAGCAGTGTGCCGGCAGGACCGCAGTATTTT
-,TRBV5-6,TRBJ2-4,-,CASSLTRASKNIQYF,TGTGCCAGCAGCTTGACCAGGGCATCCAAAAACATTCAGTACTTC
many,TRBV7-3,TRBJ2-1,-,CASSLGDRFSYNEQFF,TGTGCCAGCAGCTTGGGGGATCGATTCTCCTACAATGAGCAGTTCTTC
few,TRBV7-9,TRBJ1-1,-,CASSPLASEPNTEAFF,TGTGCCAGCAGCCCCCTCGCATCGGAACCGAACACTGAAGCTTTCTTT
many,TRBV4-1,TRBJ2-6,TRBD2,CASSLSGTSGFSGANVLTF,TGCGCCAGCAGCCTATCCGGGACTAGCGGCTTCTCTGGGGCCAACGTCCTGACTTTC
-,TRBV28,TRBJ2-7,-,CASRPGVYEQYF,TGTGCCAGCAGGCCAGGAGTCTACGAGCAGTACTTC
-,TRBV28,TRBJ1-4,-,CAGRESTNEKLFF,TGTGCCGGACGGGAGTCAACTAATGAAAAACTGTTTTTT
few,TRBV6-1,TRBJ1-2,-,CASSENLDGWYGYTF,TGTGCCAGCAGTGAAAATTTAGACGGTTGGTATGGCTACACCTTC
-,TRBV7-2,TRBJ1-3,-,CASSLHAGNTIYF,TGTGCCAGCAGCTTACACGCGGGAAACACCATATATTTT
-,TRBV10-3,TRBJ1-6,TRBD1,CAISAAGGNSPLHF,TGTGCCATCAGTGCGGCAGGGGGGAATTCACCCCTCCACTTT
many,TRBV7-9,TRBJ1-1,-,CASSLSRGDTEAFF,TGTGCCAGCAGCTTAAGTAGGGGTGACACTGAAGCTTTCTTT
few,TRBV7-8,TRBJ2-5,-,CASRPGAKLETQYF,TGTGCCAGCAGGCCAGGGGCGAAATTGGAGACCCAGTACTTC
-,TRBV27,TRBJ2-7,-,CASSSLTSSPFYEQYF,TGTGCCAGCAGTTCCTTGACCTCTTCGCCGTTTTACGAGCAGTACTTC
many,TRBV6-1,TRBJ2-7,TRBD2,CASRGTSSYEQYF,TGTGCCAGCAGGGGGACTAGCAGCTACGAGCAGTACTTC
-,TRBV27,TRBJ1-5,-,CATRTHRGSNQPQHF,TGTGCCACCAGAACCCATCGGGGTAGCAATCAGCCCCAGCATTTT
many,TRBV7-2,TRBJ2-1,TRBD2,CASSPGLAGAYNEQFF,TGTGCCAGCAGCCCGGGACTAGCGGGAGCCTACAATGAGCAGTTCTTC
-,TRBV24-1,TRBJ2-5,-,CATSDFSGSQETQYF,TGTGCCACCAGTGATTTCAGCGGGTCCCAAGAGACCCAGTACTTC
many,TRBV7-2,TRBJ2-5,-,CASSLYPVETQYF,TGTGCCAGCAGCCTCTACCCCGTAGAGACCCAGTACTTC